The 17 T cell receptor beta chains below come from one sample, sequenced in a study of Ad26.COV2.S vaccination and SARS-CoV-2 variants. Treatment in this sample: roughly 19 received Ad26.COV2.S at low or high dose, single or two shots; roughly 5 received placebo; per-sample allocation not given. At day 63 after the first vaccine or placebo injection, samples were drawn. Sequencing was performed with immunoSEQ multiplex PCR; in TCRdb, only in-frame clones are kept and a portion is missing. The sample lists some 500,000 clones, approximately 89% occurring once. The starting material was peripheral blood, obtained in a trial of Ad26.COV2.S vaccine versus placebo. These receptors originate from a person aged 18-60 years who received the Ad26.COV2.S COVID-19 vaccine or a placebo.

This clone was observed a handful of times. The DNA for the CDR3 is TGTGCCAGCAGTTACTCACGGTTTAACTATGGCTACACCTTC. Its protein is CASSYSRFNYGYTF. This chain uses TRBV6-5 with TRBJ1-2; D is uncertain. V gave up 0 bases and J gave up 1 base, with 6 bases separating them. This CDR3 contains 14 residues. Germline lookup yields CDR1 MNHEY and CDR2 SVGAGI.

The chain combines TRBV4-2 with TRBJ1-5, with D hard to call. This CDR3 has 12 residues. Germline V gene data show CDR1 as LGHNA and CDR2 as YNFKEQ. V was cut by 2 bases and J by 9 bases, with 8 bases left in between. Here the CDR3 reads CASSQPGGPQHF. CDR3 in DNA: TGTGCCAGCAGCCAACCTGGTGGGCCCCAGCATTTT.

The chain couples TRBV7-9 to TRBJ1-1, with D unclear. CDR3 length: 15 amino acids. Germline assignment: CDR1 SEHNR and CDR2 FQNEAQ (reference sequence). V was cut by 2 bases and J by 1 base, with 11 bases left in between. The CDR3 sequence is CASSLWLRGNTEAFF. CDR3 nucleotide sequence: TGTGCCAGCAGCTTATGGCTGCGGGGGAACACTGAAGCTTTCTTT.

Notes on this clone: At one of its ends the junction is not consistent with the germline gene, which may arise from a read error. The DNA for the CDR3 is TGTGCTAGCAGCTTCTTCCGGGGGGCGCGCACTGAAGCTTTCTTT. Amino acid sequence: CASSFFRGARTEAFF. The rearrangement uses TRBV7-9 and TRBJ1-1; TRBD1 might be the D (6 bases). In germline, CDR1 is SEHNR, CDR2 FQNEAQ (reference sequence). This CDR3 region has 15 residues.

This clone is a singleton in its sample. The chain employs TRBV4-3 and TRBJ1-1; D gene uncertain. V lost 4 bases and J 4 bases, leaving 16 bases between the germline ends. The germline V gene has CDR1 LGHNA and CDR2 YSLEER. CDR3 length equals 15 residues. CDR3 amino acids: CASSPQVGEGTEAFF. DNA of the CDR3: TGCGCCAGCAGCCCCCAAGTTGGGGAAGGCACTGAAGCTTTCTTT.

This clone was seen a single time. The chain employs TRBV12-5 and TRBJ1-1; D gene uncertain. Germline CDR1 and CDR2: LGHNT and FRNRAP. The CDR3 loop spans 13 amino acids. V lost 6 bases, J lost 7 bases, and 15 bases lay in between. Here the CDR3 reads CASGHSLVGEAFF. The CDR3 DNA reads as TGTGCTAGTGGCCATAGTTTGGTGGGTGAAGCTTTCTTT.

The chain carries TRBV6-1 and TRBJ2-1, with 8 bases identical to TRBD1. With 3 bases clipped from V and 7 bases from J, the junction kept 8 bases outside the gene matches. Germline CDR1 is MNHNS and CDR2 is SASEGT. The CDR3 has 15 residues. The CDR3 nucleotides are TGTGCCAGCAGTGATTTCAGCAGGGGGCTGAATGAGCAGTTCTTC. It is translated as CASSDFSRGLNEQFF.

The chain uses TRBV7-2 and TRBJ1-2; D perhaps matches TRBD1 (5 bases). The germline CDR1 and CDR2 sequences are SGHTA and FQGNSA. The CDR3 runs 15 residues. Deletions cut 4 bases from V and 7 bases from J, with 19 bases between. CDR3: CASSSPGGGGSGYTF. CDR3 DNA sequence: TGTGCCAGCAGCTCGCCCGGCGGCGGGGGAAGTGGCTACACCTTC.

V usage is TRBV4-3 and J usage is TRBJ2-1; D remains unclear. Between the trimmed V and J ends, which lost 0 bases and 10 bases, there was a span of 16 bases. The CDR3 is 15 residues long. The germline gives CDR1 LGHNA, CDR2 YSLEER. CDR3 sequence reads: CASSQESPPLGEQFF. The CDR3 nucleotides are TGCGCCAGCAGCCAAGAGTCCCCCCCCCTAGGAGAGCAGTTCTTC.

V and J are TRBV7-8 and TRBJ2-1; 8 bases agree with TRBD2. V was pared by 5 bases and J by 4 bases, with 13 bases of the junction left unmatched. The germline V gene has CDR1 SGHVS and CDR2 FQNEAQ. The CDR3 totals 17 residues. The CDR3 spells CASSPRGTGGPYNEQFF. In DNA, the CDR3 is TGTGCCAGCAGCCCCAGGGGTACGGGAGGGCCTTACAATGAGCAGTTCTTC.

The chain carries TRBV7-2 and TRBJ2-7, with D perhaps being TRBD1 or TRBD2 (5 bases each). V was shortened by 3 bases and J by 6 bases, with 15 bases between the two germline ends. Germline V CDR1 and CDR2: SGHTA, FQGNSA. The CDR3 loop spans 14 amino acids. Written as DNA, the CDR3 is TGTGCCAGCAGCTTTCTTCTGGCAGGGAGCGAGCAGTACTTC. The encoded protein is CASSFLLAGSEQYF.

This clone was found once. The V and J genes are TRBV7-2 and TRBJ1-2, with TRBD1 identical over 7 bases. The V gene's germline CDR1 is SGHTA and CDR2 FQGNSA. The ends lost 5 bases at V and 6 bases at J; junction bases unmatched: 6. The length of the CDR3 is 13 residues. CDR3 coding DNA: TGTGCCAGCAGCGGGACAGTATTCCATGGCTACACCTTC. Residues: CASSGTVFHGYTF. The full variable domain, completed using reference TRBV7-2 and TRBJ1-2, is GAGVSQSPSNKVTEKGKDVELRCDPISGHTALYWYRQSLGQGLEFLIYFQGNSAPDKSGLPSDRFSAERTGGSVSTLTIQRTQQEDSAVYLCASSGTVFHGYTFGSGTRLTVV.

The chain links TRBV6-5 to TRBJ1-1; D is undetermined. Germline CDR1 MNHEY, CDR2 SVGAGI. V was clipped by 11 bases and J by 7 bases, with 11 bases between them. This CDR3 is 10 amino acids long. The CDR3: CALGVHEAFF. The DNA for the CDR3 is TGTGCCCTTGGGGTCCATGAAGCTTTCTTT.

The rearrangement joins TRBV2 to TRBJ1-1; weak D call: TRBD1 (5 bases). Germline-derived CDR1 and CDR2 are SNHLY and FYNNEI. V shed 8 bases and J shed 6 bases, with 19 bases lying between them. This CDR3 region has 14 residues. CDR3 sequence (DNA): TGTGCCAGCGCCGTGGGGGGATTTGGGCCTGAAGCTTTCTTT. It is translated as CASAVGGFGPEAFF.

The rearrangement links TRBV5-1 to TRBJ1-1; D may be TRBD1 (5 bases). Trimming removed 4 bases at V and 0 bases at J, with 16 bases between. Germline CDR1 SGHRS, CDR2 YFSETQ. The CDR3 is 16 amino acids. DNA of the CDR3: TGCGCCAGCAGCCTGGGGCCTCCAGCTATGAACACTGAAGCTTTCTTT. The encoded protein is CASSLGPPAMNTEAFF.

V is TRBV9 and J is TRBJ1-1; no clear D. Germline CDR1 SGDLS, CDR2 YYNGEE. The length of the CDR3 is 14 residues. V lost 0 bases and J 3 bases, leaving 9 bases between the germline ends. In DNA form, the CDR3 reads TGTGCCAGCAGCGTAGATTCAGGTTACACTGAAGCTTTCTTT. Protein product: CASSVDSGYTEAFF.

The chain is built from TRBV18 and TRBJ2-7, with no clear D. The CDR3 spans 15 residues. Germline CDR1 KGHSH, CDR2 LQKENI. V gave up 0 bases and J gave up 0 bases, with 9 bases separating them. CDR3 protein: CASSPPSRSSYEQYF. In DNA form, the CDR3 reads TGTGCCAGCTCACCACCTTCCCGGAGCTCCTACGAGCAGTACTTC.